The sequence of this T cell receptor beta chain was determined in a study of T cell clonotyping in hematopoietic cell transplantation. Study in general: Pretransplant recipient samples were taken after cytoreduction. Study conclusions and caveats: No sorting was done, leaving CD4 and CD8 contributions mixed. Recipient TCR diversity dropped after transplant; expanded clonotypes rose from day 30 to 180.

Notes on this clone: No antigen is known for it.

Generated by immunoSEQ multiplex PCR, the TCRdb table keeps only in-frame clones and is missing some. The top ten hold roughly 5.7% of the sample, which has roughly 46,000 clones, approximately 80% seen once. Time point specified: recipient sample about 28 days before transplant, after cytoreduction. Samples: about 28 days before transplant, then days 30, 100 and 180 after. Germline-derived CDR1 and CDR2 are MDHEN and SYDVKM. V was cut by 8 bases and J by 7 bases, with 20 bases left in between. There are 15 residues in the CDR3. J is TRBJ1-4 and V is TRBV28; D is unclear. Sequencing was performed on peripheral blood mononuclear cells, taken before stem cell transplant. The sequence came from a man aged 55 to 70 with myelodysplastic syndrome. Some clones in this sample may be carry-over from other donors' samples. This chain's CDR3 is CASRPGPGSGEKLFF. The CDR3, as DNA: TGTGCCAGCCGCCCCGGCCCGGGGTCGGGTGAAAAACTGTTTTTT.